The rows below give T cell receptor beta chains drawn from one sample of a study of radiotherapy plus CTLA-4 blockade in lung cancer. Using immunoSEQ multiplex PCR, the repertoire was profiled, and TCRdb retains in-frame clones only, with some absent. The sample contains about 35,000 clones, more than 80% of which appear only once. The sequenced sample was peripheral blood, obtained from a patient treated with radiotherapy plus ipilimumab. The receptors were sampled from a human donor with non-small cell lung cancer who had stable disease on radiotherapy plus ipilimumab. The CDR3 runs from the conserved cysteine through the conserved F or W. D genes are given only for firm matches. Not every row has a clone size; where given, it reads once, few, many or a size class.

J gene | clone size | D gene | V gene | CDR3 protein | CDR3 DNA
TRBJ2-5 | - | - | TRBV15 | CATSRDPGFQETQYF | TGTGCCACCAGCAGAGATCCGGGGTTCCAAGAGACCCAGTACTTC
TRBJ2-3 | once | - | TRBV30 | CAWSVVGGVVDTQYF | TGTGCCTGGAGTGTTGTAGGCGGAGTTGTAGATACGCAGTATTTT
TRBJ1-6 | - | - | TRBV7-3 | CASSPAGGGSPLHF | TGTGCCAGCAGCCCAGCGGGCGGTGGTTCACCCCTCCACTTT
TRBJ2-3 | - | - | TRBV19 | CASGGQSSTDTQYF | TGTGCCAGCGGGGGACAGTCTAGCACAGATACGCAGTATTTT
TRBJ1-2 | - | - | TRBV4-1 | CASSQDSRNWNGYTF | TGCGCCAGCAGCCAAGATTCGAGGAATTGGAATGGCTACACCTTC
TRBJ2-1 | - | - | TRBV6-5 | CASSPRGYNEQFF | TGTGCCAGCAGTCCGAGAGGGTACAATGAGCAGTTCTTC
TRBJ2-4 | - | - | TRBV12-2 | CASHINTGEIRVVAKNIQYF | TGTGCAAGTCACATAAACACGGGAGAGATCAGGGTTGTAGCCAAAAACATTCAGTACTTC
TRBJ2-7 | - | TRBD2 | TRBV5-1 | CASSLGRSVAGFGTSYEQYF | TGCGCCAGCAGCTTGGGGCGCTCGGTAGCGGGATTTGGTACCTCCTACGAGCAGTACTTC
TRBJ2-1 | - | - | TRBV7-2 | CASSLGGRPDNEQFF | TGTGCCAGCAGCTTAGGGGGCCGACCCGACAATGAGCAGTTCTTC
TRBJ2-1 | - | - | TRBV6-1 | CASSIKTGGEQFF | TGTGCCAGCAGTATTAAGACAGGTGGTGAGCAGTTCTTC
TRBJ2-1 | - | TRBD2 | TRBV7-2 | CASSLVLAGTWEQFF | TGTGCCAGCAGCTTAGTACTAGCGGGAACGTGGGAGCAGTTCTTC
TRBJ2-7 | - | TRBD2 | TRBV4-2 | CASSQASGTGYEQYF | TGTGCCAGCAGCCAAGCTAGCGGGACGGGCTACGAGCAGTACTTC
TRBJ2-7 | once | - | TRBV7-6 | CASSSGTSSYFNEQYF | TGTGCCAGCAGCTCGGGGACATCTTCCTACTTCAACGAGCAGTACTTC
TRBJ2-1 | - | TRBD2 | TRBV4-1 | CASSLAGTSRNNEQFF | TGCGCCAGCAGCCTCGCCGGGACTAGCCGTAACAATGAGCAGTTCTTC
TRBJ2-2 | - | - | TRBV19 | CASSMASRGTGGELFF | TGTGCCAGTAGTATGGCTTCTCGGGGGACGGGCGGGGAGCTGTTTTTT
TRBJ1-5 | - | - | TRBV7-2 | CASSLEGGQPQHF | TGTGCCAGCAGCTTAGAAGGAGGTCAGCCCCAGCATTTT
TRBJ2-6 | - | - | TRBV5-1 | CASSLELPGANVLTF | TGCGCCAGCAGCTTGGAACTCCCTGGGGCCAACGTCCTGACTTTC
TRBJ1-1 | - | - | TRBV28 | CASSTTPQGPEIF | TGTGCCAGCAGCACTACGCCCCAGGGGCCAGAAATATTT
TRBJ2-1 | once | TRBD2 | TRBV18 | CASSSPAGGVYNEQFF | TGTGCCAGCTCGTCTCCAGCGGGAGGGGTCTACAATGAGCAGTTCTTC
TRBJ2-7 | - | TRBD1 | TRBV6-1 | CASKSGQGTYEQYF | TGTGCCAGCAAATCCGGACAGGGAACCTACGAGCAGTACTTC
TRBJ2-7 | - | - | TRBV7-2 | CASSLRDSLSGQYF | TGTGCCAGCAGCCTGCGGGACAGCCTTTCGGGGCAGTACTTC
TRBJ2-5 | - | - | TRBV7-9 | CASSLAGGQETQYF | TGTGCCAGCAGCTTAGCCGGGGGTCAAGAGACCCAGTACTTC
TRBJ2-7 | - | TRBD1 | TRBV6-1 | CASSDRGITYEQYF | TGTGCCAGCAGTGACAGGGGGATTACCTACGAGCAGTACTTC
TRBJ1-4 | - | TRBD1 | TRBV27 | CASSRTGGHEKLFF | TGTGCCAGCAGTCGGACAGGGGGGCATGAAAAACTGTTTTTT
TRBJ1-1 | - | - | TRBV6-1 | CASSPIPGVNTEAFF | TGTGCCAGCAGCCCCATTCCAGGGGTGAACACTGAAGCTTTCTTT
TRBJ2-2 | - | - | TRBV18 | CASSPPGEAPNTGELFF | TGTGCCAGCTCACCACCAGGGGAGGCCCCGAATACCGGGGAGCTGTTTTTT
TRBJ1-5 | - | - | TRBV27 | CASSTGTNQPQHF | TGTGCCAGCAGCACAGGGACCAATCAGCCCCAGCATTTT
TRBJ1-1 | once | TRBD1 | TRBV7-3 | CASSLTGTGNTEAFF | TGTGCCAGCAGCTTAACAGGGACAGGGAACACTGAAGCTTTCTTT
TRBJ1-1 | - | TRBD1 | TRBV29-1 | CSVDRDRGTEAFF | TGCAGCGTCGACAGGGACAGGGGCACTGAAGCTTTCTTT
TRBJ2-4 | - | TRBD1 | TRBV7-9 | CASSPRGRPGNIQYF | TGTGCCAGCAGCCCCAGGGGGCGCCCCGGAAACATTCAGTACTTC
TRBJ2-2 | once | TRBD1 | TRBV5-6 | CASSPGTGFAGELFF | TGTGCCAGCAGCCCGGGGACAGGGTTCGCCGGGGAGCTGTTTTTT
TRBJ2-7 | - | TRBD1 | TRBV5-1 | CASSLGQGAYEQYF | TGCGCCAGCAGCTTGGGACAGGGAGCCTACGAGCAGTACTTC
TRBJ1-1 | - | - | TRBV27 | CASSLKQGMNTEAFF | TGTGCCAGCAGTTTAAAGCAGGGGATGAACACTGAAGCTTTCTTT
TRBJ1-1 | - | - | TRBV4-1 | CASSQVTGELTEAFF | TGCGCCAGCAGCCAAGTTACGGGGGAATTGACTGAAGCTTTCTTT
TRBJ2-5 | - | - | TRBV2 | CASSGLETQYF | TGTGCCAGCAGTGGGCTAGAGACCCAGTACTTC
TRBJ1-4 | - | - | TRBV5-5 | CASSPTGTTNEKLFF | TGTGCCAGCAGTCCCACAGGAACAACTAATGAAAAACTGTTTTTT
TRBJ2-3 | - | - | TRBV4-1 | CASSQEDSTDTQYF | TGCGCCAGCAGCCAGGAGGACTCCACAGATACGCAGTATTTT
TRBJ2-1 | - | TRBD1 | TRBV5-1 | CASSLGDRGRYNEQFF | TGCGCCAGCAGCTTGGGTGACAGGGGTCGCTACAATGAGCAGTTCTTC
TRBJ1-1 | - | TRBD1 | TRBV4-1 | CASRRQGENTEAFF | TGCGCCAGCAGGCGACAGGGTGAGAACACTGAAGCTTTCTTT
TRBJ2-1 | - | TRBD2 | TRBV30 | CAWSAGLAGVDEQFF | TGTGCCTGGAGTGCAGGACTAGCGGGAGTGGATGAGCAGTTCTTC
TRBJ1-4 | - | - | TRBV9 | CASSGTSEKLFF | TGTGCCAGCAGCGGGACATCCGAAAAACTGTTTTTT
TRBJ2-7 | - | TRBD2 | TRBV6-5 | CASSPTSGRADEQYF | TGTGCCAGCAGTCCCACTAGCGGGAGGGCGGACGAGCAGTACTTC
TRBJ1-2 | - | TRBD1 | TRBV5-6 | CASSLGAGQGRYTF | TGTGCCAGCAGCTTGGGGGCCGGACAGGGGCGCTACACCTTC
TRBJ1-1 | - | - | TRBV5-6 | CASSLGAGRSILYTEAFF | TGTGCCAGCAGCTTAGGCGCAGGAAGGTCCATTTTATACACTGAAGCTTTCTTT
TRBJ2-7 | - | - | TRBV27 | CASSLGRDRFHEQYF | TGTGCCAGCAGTTTAGGGAGGGACAGGTTCCACGAGCAGTACTTC
TRBJ1-5 | - | - | TRBV11-2 | CASSRQSGNQPQHF | TGTGCCAGCAGTCGACAGTCCGGCAATCAGCCCCAGCATTTT
TRBJ2-7 | - | TRBD2 | TRBV29-1 | CSVAGGAGVPSYEQYF | TGCAGCGTTGCTGGGGGAGCGGGAGTCCCCTCCTACGAGCAGTACTTC
TRBJ1-2 | - | TRBD1 | TRBV28 | CASSWLDRGGGYTF | TGTGCCAGCAGTTGGTTGGACAGGGGCGGAGGCTACACCTTC